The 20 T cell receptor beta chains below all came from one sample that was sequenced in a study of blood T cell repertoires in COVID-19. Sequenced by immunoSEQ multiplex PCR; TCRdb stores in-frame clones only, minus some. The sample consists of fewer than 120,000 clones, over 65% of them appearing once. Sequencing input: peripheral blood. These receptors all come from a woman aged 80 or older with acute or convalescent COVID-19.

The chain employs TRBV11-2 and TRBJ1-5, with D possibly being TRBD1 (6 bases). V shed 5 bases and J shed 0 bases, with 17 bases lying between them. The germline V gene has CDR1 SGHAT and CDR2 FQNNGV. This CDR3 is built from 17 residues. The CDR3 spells CASSPGQSDYSNQPQHF. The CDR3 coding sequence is TGTGCCAGCAGCCCCGGACAGAGCGATTATAGCAATCAGCCCCAGCATTTT. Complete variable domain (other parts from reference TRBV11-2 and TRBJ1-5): EAGVAQSPRYKIIEKRQSVAFWCNPISGHATLYWYQQILGQGPKLLIQFQNNGVVDDSQLPKDRFSAERLKGVDSTLKIQPAKLEDSAVYLCASSPGQSDYSNQPQHFGDGTRLSIL.

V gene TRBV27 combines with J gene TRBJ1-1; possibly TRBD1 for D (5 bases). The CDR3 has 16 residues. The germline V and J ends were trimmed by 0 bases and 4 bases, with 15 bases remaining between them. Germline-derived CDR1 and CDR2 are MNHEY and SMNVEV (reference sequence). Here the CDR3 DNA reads TGTGCCAGCAGTTTATCTATCCTTGGGGGGGGCACTGAAGCTTTCTTT. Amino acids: CASSLSILGGGTEAFF.

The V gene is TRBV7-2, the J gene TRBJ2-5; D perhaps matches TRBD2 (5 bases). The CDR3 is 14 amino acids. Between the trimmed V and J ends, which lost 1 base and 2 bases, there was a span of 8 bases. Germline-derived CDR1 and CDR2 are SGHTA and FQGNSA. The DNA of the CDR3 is TGTGCCAGCAGCTTAGGGCTAGCTCAAGAGACCCAGTACTTC. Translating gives CASSLGLAQETQYF.

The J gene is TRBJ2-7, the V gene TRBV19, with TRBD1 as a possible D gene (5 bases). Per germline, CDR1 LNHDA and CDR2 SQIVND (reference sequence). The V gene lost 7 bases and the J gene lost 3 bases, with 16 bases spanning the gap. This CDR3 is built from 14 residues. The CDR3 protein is CASTKGPKLYEQYF. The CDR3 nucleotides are TGTGCCAGTACAAAGGGGCCGAAGCTCTACGAGCAGTACTTC.

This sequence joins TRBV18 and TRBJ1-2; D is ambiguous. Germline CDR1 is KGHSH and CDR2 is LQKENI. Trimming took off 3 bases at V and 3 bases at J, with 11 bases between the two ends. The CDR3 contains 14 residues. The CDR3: CASSPSRKDYGYTF. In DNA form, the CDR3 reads TGTGCCAGCTCACCGAGCAGGAAGGACTATGGCTACACCTTC.

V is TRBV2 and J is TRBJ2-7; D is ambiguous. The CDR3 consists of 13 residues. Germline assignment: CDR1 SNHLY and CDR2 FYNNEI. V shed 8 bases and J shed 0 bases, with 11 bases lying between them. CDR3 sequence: CASGRILSYEQYF. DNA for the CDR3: TGTGCCAGCGGCAGGATACTCTCCTACGAGCAGTACTTC.

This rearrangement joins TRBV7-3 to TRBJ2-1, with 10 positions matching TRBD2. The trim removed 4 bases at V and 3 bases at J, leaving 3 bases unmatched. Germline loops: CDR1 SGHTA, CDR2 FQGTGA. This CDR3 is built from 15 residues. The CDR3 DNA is TGTGCCAGCAGCTCAGGACTAGCGGTCTACAATGAGCAGTTCTTC. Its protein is CASSSGLAVYNEQFF.

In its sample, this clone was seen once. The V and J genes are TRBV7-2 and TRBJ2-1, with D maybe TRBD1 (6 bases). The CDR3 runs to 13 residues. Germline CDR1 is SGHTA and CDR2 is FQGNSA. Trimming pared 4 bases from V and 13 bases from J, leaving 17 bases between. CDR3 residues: CASSSYQQGRQFF. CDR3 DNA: TGTGCCAGCAGCTCGTATCAACAGGGTCGTCAGTTCTTC.

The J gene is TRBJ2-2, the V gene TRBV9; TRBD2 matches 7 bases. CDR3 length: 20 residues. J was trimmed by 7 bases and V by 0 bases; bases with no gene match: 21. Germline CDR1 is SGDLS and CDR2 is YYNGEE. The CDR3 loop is CASSVAPNGRSNGRIGELFF. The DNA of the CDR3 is TGTGCCAGCAGCGTAGCCCCCAACGGGAGAAGTAACGGGAGGATCGGGGAGCTGTTTTTT.

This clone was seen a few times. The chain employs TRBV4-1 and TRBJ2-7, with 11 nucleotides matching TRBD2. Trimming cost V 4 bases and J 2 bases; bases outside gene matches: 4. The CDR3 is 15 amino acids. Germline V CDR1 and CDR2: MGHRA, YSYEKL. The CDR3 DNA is TGCGCCAGCAGCCGTGGGACTAGCGGTACCTACGAGCAGTACTTC. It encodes CASSRGTSGTYEQYF.

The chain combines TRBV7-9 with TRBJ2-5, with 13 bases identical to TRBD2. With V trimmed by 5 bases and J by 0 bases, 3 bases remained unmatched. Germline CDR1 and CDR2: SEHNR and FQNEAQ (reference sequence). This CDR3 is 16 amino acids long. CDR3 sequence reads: CASSTGTSGNQETQYF. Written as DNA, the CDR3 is TGTGCCAGCAGCACGGGGACTAGCGGGAACCAAGAGACCCAGTACTTC.

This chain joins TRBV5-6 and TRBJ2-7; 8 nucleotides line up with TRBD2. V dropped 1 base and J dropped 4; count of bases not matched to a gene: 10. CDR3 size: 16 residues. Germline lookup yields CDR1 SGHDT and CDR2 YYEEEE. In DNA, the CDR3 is TGTGCCAGCAGCTTGTTCCGTAGCGGGACGGATTACGAGCAGTACTTC. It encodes CASSLFRSGTDYEQYF.

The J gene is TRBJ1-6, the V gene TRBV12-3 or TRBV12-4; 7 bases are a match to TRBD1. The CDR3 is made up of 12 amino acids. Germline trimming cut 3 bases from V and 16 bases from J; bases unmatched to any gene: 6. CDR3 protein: CASSFRGYGLHF. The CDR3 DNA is TGTGCCAGCAGTTTCAGGGGGTATGGGCTCCACTTT.

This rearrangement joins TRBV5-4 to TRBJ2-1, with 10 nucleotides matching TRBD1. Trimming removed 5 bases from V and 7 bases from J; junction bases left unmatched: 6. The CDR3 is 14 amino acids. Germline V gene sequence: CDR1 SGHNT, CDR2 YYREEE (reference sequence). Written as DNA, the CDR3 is TGTGCCAGCAGGGGACAGGGGCCGGGGAATGAGCAGTTCTTC. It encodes CASRGQGPGNEQFF.

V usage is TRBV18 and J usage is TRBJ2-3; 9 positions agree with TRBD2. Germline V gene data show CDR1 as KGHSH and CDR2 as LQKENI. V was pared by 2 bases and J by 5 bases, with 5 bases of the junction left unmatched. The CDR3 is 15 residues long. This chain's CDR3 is CASSPAGGPGDTQYF. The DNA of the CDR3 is TGTGCCAGCTCACCAGCGGGAGGGCCGGGAGATACGCAGTATTTT.

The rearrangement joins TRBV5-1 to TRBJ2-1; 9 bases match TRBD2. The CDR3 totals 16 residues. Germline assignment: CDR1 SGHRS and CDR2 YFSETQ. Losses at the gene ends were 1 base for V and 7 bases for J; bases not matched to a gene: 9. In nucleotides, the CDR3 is TGCGCCAGCAGCTTGATAGGTAGCGGGGGAGGGAATGAGCAGTTCTTC. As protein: CASSLIGSGGGNEQFF.

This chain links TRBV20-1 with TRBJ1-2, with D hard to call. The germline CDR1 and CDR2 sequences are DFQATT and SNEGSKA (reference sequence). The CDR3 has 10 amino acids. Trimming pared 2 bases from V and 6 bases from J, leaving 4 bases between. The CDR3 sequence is CSARSDGYTF. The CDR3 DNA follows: TGCAGTGCTAGATCCGATGGCTACACCTTC.

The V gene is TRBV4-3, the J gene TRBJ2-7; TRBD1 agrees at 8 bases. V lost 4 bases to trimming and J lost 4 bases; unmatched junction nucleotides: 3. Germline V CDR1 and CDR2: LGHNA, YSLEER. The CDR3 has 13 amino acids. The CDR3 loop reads CASSPRTGYEQYF. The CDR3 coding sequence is TGCGCCAGCAGCCCCCGGACAGGGTACGAGCAGTACTTC.

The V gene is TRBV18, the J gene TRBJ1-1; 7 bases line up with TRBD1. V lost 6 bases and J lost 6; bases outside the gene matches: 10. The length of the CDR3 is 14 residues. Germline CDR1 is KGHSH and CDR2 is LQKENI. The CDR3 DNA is TGTGCCAGCTCTACGGGACAGCCACGTGCTGAAGCTTTCTTT. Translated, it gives CASSTGQPRAEAFF.

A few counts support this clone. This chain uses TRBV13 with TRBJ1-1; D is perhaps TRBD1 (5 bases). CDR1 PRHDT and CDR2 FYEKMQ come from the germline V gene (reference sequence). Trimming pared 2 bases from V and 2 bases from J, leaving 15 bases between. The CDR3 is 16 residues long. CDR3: CASSLRGGAGNTEAFF. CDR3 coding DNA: TGTGCCAGCAGCTTACGAGGAGGGGCGGGCAACACTGAAGCTTTCTTT.